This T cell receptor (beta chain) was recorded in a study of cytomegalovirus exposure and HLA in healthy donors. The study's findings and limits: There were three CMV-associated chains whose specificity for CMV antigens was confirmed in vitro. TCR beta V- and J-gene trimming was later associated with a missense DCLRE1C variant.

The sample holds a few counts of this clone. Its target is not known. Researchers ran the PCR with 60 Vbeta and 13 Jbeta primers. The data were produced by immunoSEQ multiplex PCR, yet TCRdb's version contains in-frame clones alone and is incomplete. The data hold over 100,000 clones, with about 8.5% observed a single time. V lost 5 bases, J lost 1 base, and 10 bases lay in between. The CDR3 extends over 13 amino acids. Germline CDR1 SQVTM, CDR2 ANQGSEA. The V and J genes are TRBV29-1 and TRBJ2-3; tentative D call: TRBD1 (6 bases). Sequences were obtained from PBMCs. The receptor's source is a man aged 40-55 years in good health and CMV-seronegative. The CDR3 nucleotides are TGCAGCGTTCGCCGGACAGGCACAGATACGCAGTATTTT. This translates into CSVRRTGTDTQYF.